These T cell receptor beta chains were read from a single sample in a study of beta chain features in type 1 diabetes. Produced via immunoSEQ multiplex PCR; TCRdb's table is partial and in-frame only. Here the sample spans more than 550,000 clones, around an eighth being singletons. Material for sequencing was naive CD4+ T cells from blood. The receptor source for this set is a man aged 18-30 years with type 1 diabetes. CDR3s include the opening cysteine and the closing phenylalanine or tryptophan. A D gene is named only where the DNA matches it firmly. The listing skips clone size in some rows; elsewhere it reads once, few, many or a size class.

v_gene: TRBV14
abundance: NA
j_gene: TRBJ1-4
d_gene: TRBD1
CDR3aa: CASSRDRGPSEKLFF
CDR3nt: TGTGCCAGCAGCCGTGACAGGGGGCCGAGTGAAAAACTGTTTTTT

v_gene: TRBV29-1
abundance: few
j_gene: TRBJ2-1
d_gene: NA
CDR3aa: CSVGSGGRYEQFF
CDR3nt: TGCAGCGTTGGTTCTGGGGGCAGGTATGAGCAGTTCTTC

v_gene: TRBV5-1
abundance: few
j_gene: TRBJ2-5
d_gene: TRBD1
CDR3aa: CASSLLQGAYQETQYF
CDR3nt: TGCGCCAGCAGCCTTTTACAGGGGGCGTACCAAGAGACCCAGTACTTC

v_gene: TRBV6-5
abundance: few
j_gene: TRBJ1-1
d_gene: NA
CDR3aa: CASSYDSDRLNTEAFF
CDR3nt: TGTGCCAGCAGTTACGATTCCGACAGATTGAACACTGAAGCTTTCTTT

v_gene: TRBV14
abundance: NA
j_gene: TRBJ2-3
d_gene: TRBD1
CDR3aa: CASSQERGRTDTQYF
CDR3nt: TGTGCCAGCAGCCAAGAAAGGGGGCGCACAGATACGCAGTATTTT

v_gene: TRBV14
abundance: NA
j_gene: TRBJ2-7
d_gene: NA
CDR3aa: CASSQSGYEQYF
CDR3nt: TGTGCCAGCAGCCAATCCGGTTACGAGCAGTACTTC

v_gene: TRBV2
abundance: NA
j_gene: TRBJ1-5
d_gene: NA
CDR3aa: CASRTDSNQPQHF
CDR3nt: TGTGCCAGCAGGACAGATAGCAATCAGCCCCAGCATTTT

v_gene: TRBV29-1
abundance: few
j_gene: TRBJ1-1
d_gene: NA
CDR3aa: CSVVLNTEAFF
CDR3nt: TGCAGCGTTGTTCTTAACACTGAAGCTTTCTTT

v_gene: TRBV28
abundance: few
j_gene: TRBJ2-7
d_gene: TRBD2
CDR3aa: CASRLAGVIHEQYF
CDR3nt: TGTGCCAGCCGTCTAGCGGGAGTGATCCACGAGCAGTACTTC

v_gene: TRBV5-1
abundance: few
j_gene: TRBJ2-1
d_gene: NA
CDR3aa: CASSLGLPDVNEQFF
CDR3nt: TGCGCCAGCAGCCTCGGTCTCCCCGACGTCAATGAGCAGTTCTTC

v_gene: TRBV11-3
abundance: few
j_gene: TRBJ1-1
d_gene: NA
CDR3aa: CASSRGPANTEAFF
CDR3nt: TGTGCCAGCAGCCGGGGACCGGCCAACACTGAAGCTTTCTTT

v_gene: TRBV29-1
abundance: few
j_gene: TRBJ1-1
d_gene: NA
CDR3aa: CSVRAGVRGYRTEAFF
CDR3nt: TGCAGCGTCCGAGCGGGAGTCCGGGGGTATAGAACTGAAGCTTTCTTT